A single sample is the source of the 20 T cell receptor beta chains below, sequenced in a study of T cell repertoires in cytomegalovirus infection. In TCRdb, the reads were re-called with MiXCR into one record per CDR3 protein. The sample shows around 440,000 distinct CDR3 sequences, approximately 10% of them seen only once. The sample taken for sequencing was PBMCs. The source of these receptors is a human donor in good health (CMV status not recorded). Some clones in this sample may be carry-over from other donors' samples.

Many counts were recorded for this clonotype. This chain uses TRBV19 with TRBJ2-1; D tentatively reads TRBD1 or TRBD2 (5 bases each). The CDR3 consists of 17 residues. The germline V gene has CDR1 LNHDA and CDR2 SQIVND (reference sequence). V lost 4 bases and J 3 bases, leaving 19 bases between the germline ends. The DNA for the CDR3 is TGTGCCAGTAGTACCCCTCGGATGACGAGGGGCTACAATGAGCAGTTCTTC. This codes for CASSTPRMTRGYNEQFF.

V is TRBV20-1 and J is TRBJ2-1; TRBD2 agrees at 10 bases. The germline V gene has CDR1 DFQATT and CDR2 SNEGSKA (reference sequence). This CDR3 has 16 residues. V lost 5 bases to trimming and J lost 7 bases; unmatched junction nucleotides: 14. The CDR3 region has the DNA TGCAGTGCTCCCTGGGCTCTAGCGGGAGCTGGAAATGAGCAGTTCTTC. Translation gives CSAPWALAGAGNEQFF.

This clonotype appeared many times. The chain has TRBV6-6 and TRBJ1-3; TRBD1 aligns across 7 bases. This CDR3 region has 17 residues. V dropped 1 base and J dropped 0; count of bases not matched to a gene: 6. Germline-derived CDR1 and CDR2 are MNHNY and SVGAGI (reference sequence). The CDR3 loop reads CASSYLGQASSGNTIYF. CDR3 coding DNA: TGTGCCAGCAGTTACTTAGGACAGGCAAGCTCTGGAAACACCATATATTTT.

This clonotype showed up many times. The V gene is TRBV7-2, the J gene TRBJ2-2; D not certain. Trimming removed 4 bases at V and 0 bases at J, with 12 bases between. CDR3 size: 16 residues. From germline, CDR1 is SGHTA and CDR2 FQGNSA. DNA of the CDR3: TGTGCCAGCAGCTCCGAGAGACCCGCGAACACCGGGGAGCTGTTTTTT. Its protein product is CASSSERPANTGELFF.

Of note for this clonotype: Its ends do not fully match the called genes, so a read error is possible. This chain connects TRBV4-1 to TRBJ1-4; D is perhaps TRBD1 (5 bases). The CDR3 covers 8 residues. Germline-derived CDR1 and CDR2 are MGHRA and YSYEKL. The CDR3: CASRDGIF. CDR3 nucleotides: TGCGCCTCCCGGGACGGGATTTTT.

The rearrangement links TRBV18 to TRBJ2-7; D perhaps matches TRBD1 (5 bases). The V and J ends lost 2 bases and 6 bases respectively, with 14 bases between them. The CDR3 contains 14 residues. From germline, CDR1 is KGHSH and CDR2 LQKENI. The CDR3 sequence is CASSPEAGQGEQYF. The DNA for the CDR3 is TGTGCCAGCTCACCAGAGGCAGGGCAGGGCGAGCAGTACTTC.

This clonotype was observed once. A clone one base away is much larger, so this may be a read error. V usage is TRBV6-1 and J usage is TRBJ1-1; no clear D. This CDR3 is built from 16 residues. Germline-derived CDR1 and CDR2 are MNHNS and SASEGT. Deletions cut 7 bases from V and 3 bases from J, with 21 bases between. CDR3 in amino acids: CASTNPEGGLDTEAFF. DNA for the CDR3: TGTGCCAGCACCAACCCCGAGGGTGGGTTGGACACTGAAGCTTTCTTT.

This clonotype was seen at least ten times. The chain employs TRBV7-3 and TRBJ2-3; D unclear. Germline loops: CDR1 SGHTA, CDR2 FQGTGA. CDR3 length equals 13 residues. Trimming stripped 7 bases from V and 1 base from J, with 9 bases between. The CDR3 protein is CASTIQGTDTQYF. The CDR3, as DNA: TGTGCCAGCACCATCCAAGGCACAGATACGCAGTATTTT.

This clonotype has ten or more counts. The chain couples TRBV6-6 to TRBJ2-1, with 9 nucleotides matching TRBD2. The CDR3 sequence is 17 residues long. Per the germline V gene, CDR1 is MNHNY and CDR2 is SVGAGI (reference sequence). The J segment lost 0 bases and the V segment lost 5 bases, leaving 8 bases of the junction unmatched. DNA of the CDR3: TGTGCCAGCAGTAAATTCCTAGCGGGGAGCTCCTACAATGAGCAGTTCTTC. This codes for CASSKFLAGSSYNEQFF.

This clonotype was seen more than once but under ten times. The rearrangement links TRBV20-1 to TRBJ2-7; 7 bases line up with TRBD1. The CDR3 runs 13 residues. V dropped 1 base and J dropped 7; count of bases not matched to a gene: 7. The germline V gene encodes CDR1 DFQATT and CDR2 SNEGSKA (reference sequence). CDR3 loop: CSARGQGGWEQYF. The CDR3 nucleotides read TGCAGTGCTAGAGGGCAAGGGGGCTGGGAGCAGTACTTC.

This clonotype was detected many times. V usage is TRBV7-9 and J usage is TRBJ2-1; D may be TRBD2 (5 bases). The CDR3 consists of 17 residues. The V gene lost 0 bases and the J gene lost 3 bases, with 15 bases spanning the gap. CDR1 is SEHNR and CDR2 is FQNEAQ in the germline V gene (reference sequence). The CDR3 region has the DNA TGTGCCAGCAGCTTAGCGCTTGAGGGCTTCGGCTACAATGAGCAGTTCTTC. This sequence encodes CASSLALEGFGYNEQFF. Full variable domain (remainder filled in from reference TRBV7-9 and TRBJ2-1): DTGVSQNPRHKITKRGQNVTFRCDPISEHNRLYWYRQTLGQGPEFLTYFQNEAQLEKSRLLSDRFSAERPKGSFSTLEIQRTEQGDSAMYLCASSLALEGFGYNEQFFGPGTRLTVL.

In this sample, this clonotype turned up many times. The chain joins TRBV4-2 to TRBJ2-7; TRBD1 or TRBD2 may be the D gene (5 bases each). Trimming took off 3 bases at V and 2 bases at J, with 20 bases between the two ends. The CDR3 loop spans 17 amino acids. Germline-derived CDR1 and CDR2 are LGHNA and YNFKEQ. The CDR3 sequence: CASSQSKGPYHPYEQYF. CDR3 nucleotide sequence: TGTGCCAGCAGCCAGTCCAAGGGACCGTACCATCCCTACGAGCAGTACTTC.

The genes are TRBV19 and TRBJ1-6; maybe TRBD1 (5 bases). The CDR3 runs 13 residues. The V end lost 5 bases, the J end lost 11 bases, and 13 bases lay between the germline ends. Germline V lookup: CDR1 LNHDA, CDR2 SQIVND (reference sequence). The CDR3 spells CASSVDRDPPLHF. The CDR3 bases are TGTGCCAGTAGTGTTGACAGAGATCCACCCCTCCACTTT.

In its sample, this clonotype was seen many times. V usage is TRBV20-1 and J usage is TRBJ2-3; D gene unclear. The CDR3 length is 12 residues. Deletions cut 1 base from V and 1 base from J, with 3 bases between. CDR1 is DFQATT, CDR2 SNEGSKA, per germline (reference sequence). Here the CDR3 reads CSARGGTDTQYF. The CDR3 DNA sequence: TGCAGTGCTAGAGGGGGCACAGATACGCAGTATTTT.

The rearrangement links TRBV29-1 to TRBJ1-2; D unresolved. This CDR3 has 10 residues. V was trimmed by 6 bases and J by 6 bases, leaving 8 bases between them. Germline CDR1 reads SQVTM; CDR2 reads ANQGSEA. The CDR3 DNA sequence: TGCAGCGTCTCGGAGGATGGCTACACCTTC. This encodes CSVSEDGYTF.

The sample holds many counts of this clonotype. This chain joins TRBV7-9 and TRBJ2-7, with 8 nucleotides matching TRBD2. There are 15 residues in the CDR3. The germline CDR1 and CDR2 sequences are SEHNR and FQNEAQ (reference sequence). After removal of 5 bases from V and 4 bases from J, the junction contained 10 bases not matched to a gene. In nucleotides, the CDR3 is TGTGCCAGCAGCCCTCCCGGGGGGGCGTTTTACGAGCAGTACTTC. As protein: CASSPPGGAFYEQYF.

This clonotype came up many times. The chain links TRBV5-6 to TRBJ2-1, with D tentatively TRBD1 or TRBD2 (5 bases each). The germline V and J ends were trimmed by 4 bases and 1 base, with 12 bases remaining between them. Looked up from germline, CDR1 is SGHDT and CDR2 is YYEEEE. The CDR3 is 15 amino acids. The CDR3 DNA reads TGTGCCAGCAGCCTAGGTTGGGGGTCCTACAATGAGCAGTTCTTC. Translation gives CASSLGWGSYNEQFF.

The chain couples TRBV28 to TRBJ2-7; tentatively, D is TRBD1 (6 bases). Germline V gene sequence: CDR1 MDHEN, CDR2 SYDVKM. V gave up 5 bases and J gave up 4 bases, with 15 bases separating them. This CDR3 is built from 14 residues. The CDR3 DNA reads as TGTGCCAGCAGTCTCCGGGACAAGTTATACGAGCAGTACTTC. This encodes CASSLRDKLYEQYF.

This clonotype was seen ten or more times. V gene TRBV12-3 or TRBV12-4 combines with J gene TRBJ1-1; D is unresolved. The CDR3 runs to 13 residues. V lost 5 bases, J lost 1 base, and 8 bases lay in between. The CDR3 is CASSIHQNTEAFF. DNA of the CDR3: TGTGCCAGCAGTATACACCAGAACACTGAAGCTTTCTTT.

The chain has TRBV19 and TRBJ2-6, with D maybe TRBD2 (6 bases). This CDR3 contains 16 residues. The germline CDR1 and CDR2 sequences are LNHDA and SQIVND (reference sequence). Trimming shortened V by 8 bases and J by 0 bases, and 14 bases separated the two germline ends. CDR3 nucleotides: TGTGCCAGTGGTGGGGGGAGGATCTCTGGGGCCAACGTCCTGACTTTC. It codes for CASGGGRISGANVLTF.